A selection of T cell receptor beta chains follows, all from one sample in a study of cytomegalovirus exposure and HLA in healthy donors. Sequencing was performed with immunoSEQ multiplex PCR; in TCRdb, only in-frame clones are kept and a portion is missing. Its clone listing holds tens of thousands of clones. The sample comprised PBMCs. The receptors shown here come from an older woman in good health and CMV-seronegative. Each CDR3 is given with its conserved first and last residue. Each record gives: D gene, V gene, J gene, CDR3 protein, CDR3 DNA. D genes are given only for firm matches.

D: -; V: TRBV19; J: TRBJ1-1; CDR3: CASKTGLAEAFF; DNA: TGTGCCAGTAAAACAGGGCTGGCTGAAGCTTTCTTT
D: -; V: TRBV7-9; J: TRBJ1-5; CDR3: CASSLDRSFNQPQHF; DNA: TGTGCCAGCAGCTTAGACAGGAGCTTCAATCAGCCCCAGCATTTT
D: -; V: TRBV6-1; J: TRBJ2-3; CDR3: CASIPPRAGTQYF; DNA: TGTGCCAGCATTCCCCCCAGGGCTGGTACGCAGTATTTT
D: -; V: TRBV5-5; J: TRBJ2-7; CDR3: CASSTRTVTYEQYF; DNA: TGTGCCAGCAGCACTCGGACAGTTACCTACGAGCAGTACTTC
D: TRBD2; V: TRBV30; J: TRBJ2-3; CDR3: CAWSGGSGSTDTQYF; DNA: TGTGCCTGGAGTGGTGGTAGCGGGAGCACAGATACGCAGTATTTT
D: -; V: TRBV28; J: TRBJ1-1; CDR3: CASLGWRTEAFF; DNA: TGTGCCAGCCTCGGATGGCGGACTGAAGCTTTCTTT
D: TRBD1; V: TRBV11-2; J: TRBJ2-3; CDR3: CASSWKGASTDTQYF; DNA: TGTGCCAGCAGCTGGAAGGGGGCTAGCACAGATACGCAGTATTTT
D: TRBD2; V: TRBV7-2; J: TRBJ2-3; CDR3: CASSSASAGADTQYF; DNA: TGTGCCAGCAGCTCGGCATCGGCGGGAGCAGATACGCAGTATTTT
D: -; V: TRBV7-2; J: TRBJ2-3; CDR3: CASSSYRESTDTQYF; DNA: TGTGCCAGCAGCTCATATCGGGAGAGCACAGATACGCAGTATTTT
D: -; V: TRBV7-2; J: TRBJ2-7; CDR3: CASSYYYEQYF; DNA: TGTGCCAGCAGCTACTACTACGAGCAGTACTTC
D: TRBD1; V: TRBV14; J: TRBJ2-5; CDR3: CASSPRTGRETQYF; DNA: TGTGCCAGCAGCCCGAGGACAGGGCGAGAGACCCAGTACTTC
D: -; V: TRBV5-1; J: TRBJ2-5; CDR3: CASRQVSKGNQETQYF; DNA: TGCGCCAGTCGACAGGTCTCCAAGGGGAACCAAGAGACCCAGTACTTC
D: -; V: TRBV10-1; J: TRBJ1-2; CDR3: CASSESLGSSSGYTF; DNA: TGCGCCAGCAGTGAGTCACTGGGCAGTTCGAGTGGCTACACCTTC
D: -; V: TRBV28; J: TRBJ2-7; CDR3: CASSFPGRSPEQYF; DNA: TGTGCCAGCAGTTTCCCAGGCCGGTCTCCCGAGCAGTACTTC
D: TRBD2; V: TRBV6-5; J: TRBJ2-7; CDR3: CASSPYGGMDEQYF; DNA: TGTGCCAGCAGTCCTTACGGGGGGATGGACGAGCAGTACTTC
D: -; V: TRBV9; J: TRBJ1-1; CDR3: CASSVEGGAVEAFF; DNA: TGTGCCAGCAGCGTAGAAGGGGGGGCGGTTGAAGCTTTCTTT
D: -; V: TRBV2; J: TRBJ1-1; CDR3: CASNRRGNTEAFF; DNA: TGTGCCAGCAACCGGAGGGGAAACACTGAAGCTTTCTTT
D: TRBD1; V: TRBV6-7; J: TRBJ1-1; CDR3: CASSYPTGQNTEAFF; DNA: TGTGCCAGCAGTTACCCGACAGGGCAGAACACTGAAGCTTTCTTT
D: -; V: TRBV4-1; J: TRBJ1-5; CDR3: CASSHTDFQPQHF; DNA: TGCGCCAGCAGCCATACGGACTTCCAGCCCCAGCATTTT
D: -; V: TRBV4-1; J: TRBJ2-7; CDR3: CASSQEMAGGTYEQYF; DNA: TGCGCCAGCAGCCAAGAGATGGCCGGCGGAACCTACGAGCAGTACTTC
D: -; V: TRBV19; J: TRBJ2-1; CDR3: CASRTQGIDEQFF; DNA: TGTGCCAGTAGAACACAGGGAATCGATGAGCAGTTCTTC
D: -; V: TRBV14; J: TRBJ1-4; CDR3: CASSSGGKNEKLFF; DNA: TGTGCCAGCAGCTCCGGGGGGAAGAATGAAAAACTGTTTTTT
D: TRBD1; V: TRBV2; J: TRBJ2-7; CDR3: CASSEQGVITYEQYF; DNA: TGTGCCAGCAGTGAACAGGGGGTTATAACCTACGAGCAGTACTTC
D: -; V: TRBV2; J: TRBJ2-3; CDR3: CASKGDTDTQYF; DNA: TGTGCCAGCAAGGGGGACACAGATACGCAGTATTTT
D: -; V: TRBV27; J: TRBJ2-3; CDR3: CASSLAGDTQYF; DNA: TGTGCCAGCAGTTTAGCAGGAGATACGCAGTATTTT
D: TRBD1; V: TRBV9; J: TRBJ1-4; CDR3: CASRDRDGEKLFF; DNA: TGTGCCAGCAGGGACAGGGACGGAGAAAAACTGTTTTTT
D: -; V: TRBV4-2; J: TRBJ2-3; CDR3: CASSQVSGILADTQYF; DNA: TGTGCCAGCAGCCAAGTCTCCGGGATACTGGCAGATACGCAGTATTTT
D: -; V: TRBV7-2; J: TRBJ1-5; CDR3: CASSSQVQPQHF; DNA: TGTGCCAGCAGCTCTCAGGTTCAGCCCCAGCATTTT
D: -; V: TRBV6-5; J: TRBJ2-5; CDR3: CASSYSQGLWETQYF; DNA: TGTGCCAGCAGTTACTCACAGGGCCTGTGGGAGACCCAGTACTTC
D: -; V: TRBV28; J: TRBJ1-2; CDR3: CASSLLRDYGYTF; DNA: TGTGCCAGCAGTTTACTCCGGGACTATGGCTACACCTTC
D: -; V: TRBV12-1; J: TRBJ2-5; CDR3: CASSLYSSGSRETQYF; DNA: TGTGCCAGCAGCCTTTACTCTAGCGGGAGTAGGGAGACCCAGTACTTC
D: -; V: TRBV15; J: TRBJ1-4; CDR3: CATSRGGNNEKLFF; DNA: TGTGCCACCAGCAGGGGGGGGAATAATGAAAAACTGTTTTTT
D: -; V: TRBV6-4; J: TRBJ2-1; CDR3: CASREDSSSYNEQFF; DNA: TGTGCCAGCAGGGAGGACAGCAGCTCCTACAATGAGCAGTTCTTC
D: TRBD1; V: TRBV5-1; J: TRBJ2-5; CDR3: CASSLRTGGQETQYF; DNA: TGCGCCAGCAGCCTCCGGACAGGGGGGCAAGAGACCCAGTACTTC
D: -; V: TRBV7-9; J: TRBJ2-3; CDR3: CASSLILNTQYF; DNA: TGTGCCAGCAGCTTAATTCTAAATACGCAGTATTTT
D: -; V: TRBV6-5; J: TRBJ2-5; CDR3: CASSGVVAGQETQYF; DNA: TGTGCCAGCAGTGGAGTCGTCGCAGGGCAAGAGACCCAGTACTTC
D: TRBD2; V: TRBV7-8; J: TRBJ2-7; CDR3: CATESGLAGKNEQYF; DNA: TGTGCCACAGAATCCGGACTAGCGGGAAAGAACGAGCAGTACTTC
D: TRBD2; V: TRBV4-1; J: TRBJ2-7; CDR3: CASSQDLSFGTRQYEQYF; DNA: TGCGCCAGCAGCCAAGATCTCAGCTTCGGGACTAGGCAATACGAGCAGTACTTC
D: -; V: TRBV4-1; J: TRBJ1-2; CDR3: CASSQDSSFPYGYTF; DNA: TGCGCCAGCAGCCAAGATTCGAGCTTTCCCTATGGCTACACCTTC
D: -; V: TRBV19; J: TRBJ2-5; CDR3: CASAMADETQYF; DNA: TGTGCCAGTGCCATGGCAGATGAGACCCAGTACTTC
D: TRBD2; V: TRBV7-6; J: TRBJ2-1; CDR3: CASSAGTSGSYNEQFF; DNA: TGTGCCAGCAGCGCCGGGACTAGCGGCTCCTACAATGAGCAGTTCTTC
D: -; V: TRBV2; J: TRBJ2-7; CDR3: CASRARGLGEQYF; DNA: TGTGCCAGCAGGGCGCGGGGCCTGGGAGAGCAGTACTTC
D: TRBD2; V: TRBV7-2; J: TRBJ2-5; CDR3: CASTKGGSETQYF; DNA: TGTGCCAGCACTAAGGGAGGGTCAGAGACCCAGTACTTC
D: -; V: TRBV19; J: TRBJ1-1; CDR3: CASRTTGMNTEAFF; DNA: TGTGCCAGTAGGACTACAGGGATGAACACTGAAGCTTTCTTT
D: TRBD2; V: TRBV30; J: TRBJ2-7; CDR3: CAGTSSTYEQYF; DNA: TGTGCCGGGACTAGCAGTACCTACGAGCAGTACTTC
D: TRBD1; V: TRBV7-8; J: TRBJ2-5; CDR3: CASSWSPGGETQYF; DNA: TGTGCCAGCAGCTGGTCCCCAGGGGGAGAGACCCAGTACTTC
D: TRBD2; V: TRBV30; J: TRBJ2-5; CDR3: CAWRDGSLAGAETQYF; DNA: TGTGCCTGGAGGGACGGGAGCTTAGCGGGCGCGGAGACCCAGTACTTC
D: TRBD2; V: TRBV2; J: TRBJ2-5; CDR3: CASSPMAGGIQETQYF; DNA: TGTGCCAGCAGTCCGATGGCGGGAGGTATCCAAGAGACCCAGTACTTC